Each of the 31 T cell receptor beta chains below was sequenced from the same sample in a study of metastatic and nonmetastatic thyroid tumors. Patients underwent thyroid surgery, and none had received any treatment before it. TCRdb re-analyzed the PCR reads using MiXCR. The sample lists about 92,000 clones; just under 15% were seen once. Sample: blood. These receptors all come from a female donor with papillary thyroid cancer or a benign thyroid nodule (not recorded which). Some clones in this sample may be carry-over from other donors' samples.

With respect to this clone: Since a much larger clone is just one base distant, this may be a read error. The chain uses TRBV4-1 and TRBJ2-5, with 10 positions matching TRBD2. The CDR3 sequence is 16 residues long. Germline CDR1 and CDR2: MGHRA and YSYEKL. CDR3: CASSHPSGGVEENQYF. The CDR3 nucleotides are TGCGCCAGCAGCCACCCTAGCGGGGGAGTCGAAGAGAACCAGTACTTC.

This clone has ten or more counts. The gene calls are TRBV12-3 or TRBV12-4 and TRBJ1-1; no reliable D call. The CDR3 contains 14 residues. The germline V and J ends were trimmed by 3 bases and 0 bases, with 8 bases remaining between them. CDR3: CASSLGHMNTEAFF. CDR3 in DNA: TGTGCCAGCAGTTTGGGCCATATGAACACTGAAGCTTTCTTT.

This clone was observed a handful of times. This sequence joins TRBV29-1 and TRBJ2-3, with D possibly matching TRBD1 (5 bases). The CDR3 is 13 residues long. Trimming removed 3 bases from V and 1 base from J, with 8 bases in between. CDR1 and CDR2 (germline): SQVTM, ANQGSEA. In DNA, the CDR3 is TGCAGCGTTGACAGGGATGGCACAGATACGCAGTATTTT. Amino acids: CSVDRDGTDTQYF.

This clone was seen ten or more times. This chain uses TRBV7-3 with TRBJ2-2; 7 bases are shared with TRBD1. J lost 7 bases, V lost 6 bases, and 2 bases had no gene match. Germline CDR1 is SGHTA and CDR2 is FQGTGA. The CDR3 extends over 12 amino acids. The CDR3 spells CASRQGDGELFF. As DNA, the CDR3 is TGTGCCAGCAGGCAGGGGGACGGGGAGCTGTTTTTT.

This clone was found many times. The chain carries TRBV12-3 or TRBV12-4 and TRBJ2-5; D is ambiguous. Trimming stripped 5 bases from V and 6 bases from J, with 13 bases between. CDR3 length equals 13 residues. The CDR3 DNA sequence: TGTGCCAGCAGTCCCCCCACCCAGAAGACCCAGTACTTC. Its protein product is CASSPPTQKTQYF.

This clone showed up many times. The chain joins TRBV11-3 to TRBJ2-1, with 9 bases aligning to TRBD2. The CDR3 spans 14 residues. The V gene's germline CDR1 is SGHNT and CDR2 YENEEA. J lost 7 bases, V lost 3 bases, and 4 bases had no gene match. CDR3 residues: CASSFGGGENEQFF. CDR3 DNA: TGTGCCAGCAGCTTTGGCGGGGGGGAGAATGAGCAGTTCTTC.

In this sample, this clone turned up many times. The rearrangement joins TRBV6-2 or TRBV6-3 to TRBJ2-7; D unclear. The germline CDR1 and CDR2 sequences are MNHEY and SVGEGT. The CDR3 spans 13 residues. V lost 5 bases and J lost 3, with 11 bases in between. The CDR3 sequence is CASSPRANYEQYF. For the CDR3, the DNA is TGTGCCAGCAGTCCCAGAGCCAACTACGAGCAGTACTTC.

This clone has ten or more counts. V usage is TRBV9 and J usage is TRBJ1-3; D gene unclear. Trimming left V 0 bases short and J 0 bases short, with 13 bases between. CDR3 length: 17 amino acids. Germline-derived CDR1 and CDR2 are SGDLS and YYNGEE. The CDR3 region has the DNA TGTGCCAGCAGCGTAGACGGCAGAAAAACCTCTGGAAACACCATATATTTT. As protein: CASSVDGRKTSGNTIYF.

This clone occurred a few times. Mismatch with germline at one junction end may stem from a read error. V usage is TRBV19 and J usage is TRBJ1-5; TRBD1 matches at 7 bases. Germline V gene lookup returns CDR1 LNHDA and CDR2 SQIVND (reference sequence). CDR3 length: 15 amino acids. CDR3 nucleotide sequence: TGTGCCAGTATTCCCACAGGGGATAGCAATCATCCCCAGCATTTT. This gives the protein CASIPTGDSNHPQHF.

This clone occurred many times. The J gene is TRBJ1-2, the V gene TRBV3-1; D is possibly TRBD1 (5 bases). The germline CDR1 and CDR2 sequences are LGHDT and YNNKEL (reference sequence). V lost 0 bases, J lost 4 bases, and 6 bases lay in between. The CDR3 has 13 amino acids. In DNA form, the CDR3 reads TGTGCCAGCAGCCAAGAGGGGCTCTATGGCTACACCTTC. The encoded protein is CASSQEGLYGYTF.

This clone has only a few counts. Sequence at one end of the junction differs from germline and may be a read error. The V call is TRBV6-1, the J call TRBJ2-2, with TRBD2 as a possible D gene (6 bases). In germline, CDR1 is MNHNS, CDR2 SASEGT. The CDR3 sequence is 14 residues long. CDR3: CAGSATRESGELFF. The DNA of the CDR3 is TGTGCCGGCAGTGCTACCCGGGAGTCCGGGGAGCTGTTTTTT.

This clone was seen many times. A much larger clone lies a single base off, so this may be a read error. The chain carries TRBV30 and TRBJ1-2, with D maybe TRBD1 (6 bases). Per the germline V gene, CDR1 is GTSNPN and CDR2 is SVGIG (reference sequence). The length of the CDR3 is 12 residues. The CDR3 DNA sequence: TGTACCTGGACCAGGGGAGGTGGTGGCTACACCTTC. Protein product: CTWTRGGGGYTF.

In this sample, this clone turned up many times. This chain uses TRBV18 with TRBJ1-1; D call uncertain. CDR1 KGHSH and CDR2 LQKENI come from the germline V gene. V gave up 0 bases and J gave up 3 bases, with 14 bases separating them. This CDR3 has 16 amino acids. The CDR3 region is CASSPPNPGPDTEAFF. CDR3 nucleotides: TGTGCCAGCTCACCACCGAACCCTGGACCGGACACTGAAGCTTTCTTT.

There are a few counts of this clone. At one end the junction does not follow the germline gene, possibly because of a read error. V usage is TRBV6-9 and J usage is TRBJ2-3; 11 bases align to TRBD1. Germline assignment: CDR1 MNHGY and CDR2 SVAAGI. This CDR3 spans 15 amino acids. CDR3 sequence (DNA): TGTGCCAGCATTTATTCCGGGACAGGGGGGAATACGCAGTATTTT. It yields the protein CASIYSGTGGNTQYF.

In this sample, this clone turned up many times. This chain links TRBV20-1 with TRBJ2-1, with D perhaps matching TRBD2 (5 bases). V gave up 5 bases and J gave up 0 bases, with 11 bases separating them. The CDR3 is 14 residues long. The V gene's germline CDR1 is DFQATT and CDR2 SNEGSKA (reference sequence). CDR3 DNA: TGCAGTGCTCCCGCGGGTCACTCCTACAATGAGCAGTTCTTC. It encodes CSAPAGHSYNEQFF.

Concerning this clone itself: One end of the junction fails to match germline, which may point to a read error. The chain couples TRBV12-3 or TRBV12-4 to TRBJ1-2; no definite D call. The CDR3 extends over 12 amino acids. CDR3 DNA: TGTGCCAGCAGTTTGACCCACTATGGCTACAACTTC. It translates to CASSLTHYGYNF.

This clone was seen at least ten times. The chain combines TRBV11-2 with TRBJ1-5; D is ambiguous. The ends were cut back, 5 bases at V and 4 bases at J, with 12 bases in the middle. Per germline, CDR1 SGHAT and CDR2 FQNNGV. The CDR3 has 14 residues. This chain's CDR3 is CASSDGGRNQPQHF. The CDR3 DNA reads as TGTGCCAGCAGCGACGGAGGTCGTAATCAGCCCCAGCATTTT.

The sample holds many counts of this clone. The chain uses TRBV15 and TRBJ2-1; D not certain. The germline CDR1 and CDR2 sequences are LNHNV and YYDKDF (reference sequence). CDR3 length: 14 residues. With 8 bases removed from V and 0 bases from J, the gap between germline ends came to 11 bases. The CDR3 DNA sequence: TGTGCCACCTGGGCTTCCGGCTCCTACAATGAGCAGTTCTTC. Its protein is CATWASGSYNEQFF.

Turning to this clone: An end of the junction differs from the germline gene, which may be a read error. This chain joins TRBV14 and TRBJ2-1; D may be TRBD1 or TRBD2 (5 bases each). CDR3 size: 15 residues. Germline V gives CDR1 SGHDN, CDR2 FVKESK. In nucleotides, the CDR3 is TGTTCCAGCATCCAAGATATTGGGGGCTACAATGAGCAGTTCTTC. This sequence encodes CSSIQDIGGYNEQFF. Full variable domain (rest looked up from reference TRBV14 and TRBJ2-1): EAGVTQFPSHSVIEKGQTVTLRCDPISGHDNLYWYRRVMGKEIKFLLHFVKESKQDESGMPNNRFLAERTGGTYSTLKVQPAELEDSGVYFCSSIQDIGGYNEQFFGPGTRLTVL.

This clone was found many times. V is TRBV27 and J is TRBJ2-1; no reliable D call. The ends were cut back, 5 bases at V and 5 bases at J, with 10 bases in the middle. The CDR3 sequence is 13 residues long. Germline CDR1 reads MNHEY; CDR2 reads SMNVEV (reference sequence). This chain's CDR3 is CASSTQLNNEQFF. CDR3 DNA sequence: TGTGCCAGCAGTACACAACTCAACAATGAGCAGTTCTTC.

This clone was detected ten times or more. The chain links TRBV6-1 to TRBJ1-4; 7 nucleotides agree with TRBD1. This CDR3 region has 14 residues. V lost 7 bases and J lost 5; bases outside the gene matches: 7. The germline CDR1 and CDR2 sequences are MNHNS and SASEGT. The CDR3 spells CASKMGQRNEKLFF. DNA of the CDR3: TGTGCCAGCAAAATGGGACAGCGGAATGAAAAACTGTTTTTT.

Comments on this clone: A read error may explain this, as a much larger clone is one base away. V usage is TRBV5-6 and J usage is TRBJ1-2, with D possibly matching TRBD1 (6 bases). Per the germline V gene, CDR1 is SGHDT and CDR2 is YYEEEE. V shed 9 bases and J shed 5 bases, with 17 bases lying between them. The CDR3 totals 13 residues. CDR3 coding DNA: TGTGCCATCACCAGGGGTGAGGGATATGGCTACACCTTC. Translation: CAITRGEGYGYTF.

This clone was counted many times. The sample holds other DNA sequences that translate to the same CDR3. This chain joins TRBV28 and TRBJ2-1, with 10 bases lining up with TRBD2. The CDR3 runs to 16 residues. From germline, CDR1 is MDHEN and CDR2 SYDVKM. V lost 4 bases to trimming and J lost 4 bases; unmatched junction nucleotides: 7. The CDR3 loop is CASSSLSGGLYNEQFF. The CDR3 nucleotides are TGTGCCAGCAGTTCCCTTAGCGGGGGGCTATACAATGAGCAGTTCTTC. The full variable domain, its missing parts supplied by reference TRBV28 and TRBJ2-1, is DVKVTQSSRYLVKRTGEKVFLECVQDMDHENMFWYRQDPGLGLRLIYFSYDVKMKEKGDIPEGYSVSREKKERFSLILESASTNQTSMYLCASSSLSGGLYNEQFFGPGTRLTVL.

This chain links TRBV28 with TRBJ1-5; 7 bases are shared with TRBD1. The V gene's germline CDR1 is MDHEN and CDR2 SYDVKM. The CDR3 runs to 17 residues. V shed 6 bases and J 10 bases; nucleotides not matched to a gene: 21. The CDR3 nucleotides read TGTGCCAGCAGACCTTCAGGGGGGGCTTATAGCAATTATCCCCAGCATTTT. Protein sequence: CASRPSGGAYSNYPQHF.

This clone was seen at least ten times. This sequence joins TRBV20-1 and TRBJ2-1; TRBD2 matches at 16 bases. Losses at the gene ends were 5 bases for V and 4 bases for J; bases not matched to a gene: 2. This CDR3 has 15 residues. CDR1 and CDR2 from the germline V gene are DFQATT and SNEGSKA (reference sequence). In nucleotides, the CDR3 is TGCAGTGCTTCGGGACTAGCGGGGGGGTACAATGAGCAGTTCTTC. Translated: CSASGLAGGYNEQFF.

This clone was seen repeatedly, ten times or more. The J gene is TRBJ1-5, the V gene TRBV3-1; TRBD1 matches 7 bases. J lost 0 bases, V lost 4 bases, and 3 bases had no gene match. This CDR3 has 15 amino acids. CDR1 is LGHDT, CDR2 YNNKEL, per germline (reference sequence). CDR3 in amino acids: CASSLGTVSNQPQHF. DNA for the CDR3: TGTGCCAGCAGCCTCGGGACAGTTAGCAATCAGCCCCAGCATTTT.

This clone was seen many times. Within the sample, other DNA sequences also encode this same CDR3. The V call is TRBV6-1, the J call TRBJ2-2; D may be TRBD2 (6 bases). Germline V gives CDR1 MNHNS, CDR2 SASEGT. The CDR3 has 14 amino acids. Trimming shortened V by 8 bases and J by 6 bases, and 16 bases separated the two germline ends. The CDR3 reads CASAGMQGAGELFF. The CDR3 DNA follows: TGTGCCAGCGCGGGGATGCAGGGAGCCGGGGAGCTGTTTTTT.

The chain combines TRBV10-3 with TRBJ2-3; TRBD2 matches 13 bases. Germline-derived CDR1 and CDR2 are ENHRY and SYGVKD. This CDR3 is built from 19 residues. V lost 7 bases to trimming and J lost 3 bases; unmatched junction nucleotides: 16. CDR3 bases: TGTGCCATCACTCCGGGAAGGTTGACTAGCGGGGGGACGACAGATACGCAGTATTTT. This codes for CAITPGRLTSGGTTDTQYF.

About this clone itself: Likely a read error: the CDR3 ends without its conserved phenylalanine or tryptophan. The V and J genes are TRBV11-2 and TRBJ2-7; either TRBD1 or TRBD2 may supply D (6 bases each). Germline V CDR1 and CDR2: SGHAT, FQNNGV. CDR3 length: 16 residues. The V end was cut by 4 bases, the J end by 6 bases, with 22 bases between. As DNA, the CDR3 is TGTGCCAGCAGCTCGGAGGGGGACCCGATTGGGGGCGAGCAGTACTTA. Translating it yields CASSSEGDPIGGEQYL.

Many counts were recorded for this clone. The chain has TRBV7-9 and TRBJ2-7, with 9 bases matching TRBD1. CDR1 and CDR2 from the germline V gene are SEHNR and FQNEAQ (reference sequence). This CDR3 is 13 amino acids long. V gave up 5 bases and J gave up 5 bases; unmatched junction bases: 4. In nucleotides, the CDR3 is TGTGCCAGCAGCAACCGGGACAGGGACGAGCAGTACTTC. Translated, it gives CASSNRDRDEQYF.

This chain links TRBV7-9 with TRBJ2-7; TRBD2 is a possible D gene (5 bases). Trimming removed 5 bases at V and 4 bases at J, with 9 bases between. This CDR3 is 12 amino acids long. Germline CDR1 SEHNR, CDR2 FQNEAQ (reference sequence). CDR3 sequence reads: CASSGLAYEQYF. CDR3 in DNA: TGTGCCAGCAGCGGACTCGCATACGAGCAGTACTTC.